The 19 T cell receptor beta chains presented below share a single source sample, sequenced in a study of blood T cell repertoires in COVID-19. Clones were read by immunoSEQ multiplex PCR, and TCRdb kept only the in-frame ones, dropping some. The profile shows approximately 380,000 clones, 85% of them singletons. The sequenced sample consisted of peripheral blood. The origin of the receptors is a woman under 30 with acute or convalescent COVID-19.

The gene calls are TRBV29-1 and TRBJ2-6, with a weak D call TRBD2 (5 bases). CDR3 size: 13 residues. Germline V gene data show CDR1 as SQVTM and CDR2 as ANQGSEA. Trimming took 6 bases from V and 2 from J, leaving 8 bases between them. CDR3 protein: CSVDGAGANVLTF. The CDR3 nucleotides read TGCAGCGTCGACGGGGCTGGGGCCAACGTCCTGACTTTC.

The rearrangement links TRBV28 to TRBJ1-5; 7 nucleotides line up with TRBD1. Germline loops: CDR1 MDHEN, CDR2 SYDVKM. The CDR3 length is 16 residues. J gave up 10 bases and V 9 bases, and 21 bases lay outside the gene matches. CDR3 residues: CASTGVDALHLSPQHF. The CDR3 DNA sequence: TGTGCCAGTACAGGGGTGGACGCCCTTCATTTATCACCCCAGCATTTT.

J is TRBJ1-5 and V is TRBV24-1, with a weak D call TRBD1 (6 bases). Germline-derived CDR1 and CDR2 are KGHDR and SFDVKD. The V end was cut by 4 bases, the J end by 4 bases, with 13 bases between. The CDR3 spans 15 residues. The CDR3 loop is CATSDTLTGNQPQHF. For the CDR3, the DNA is TGTGCCACCAGTGACACCCTTACAGGGAATCAGCCCCAGCATTTT.

This chain joins TRBV12-3 or TRBV12-4 and TRBJ1-1; no definite D call. Trimming took off 5 bases at V and 6 bases at J, with 13 bases between the two ends. The CDR3 totals 13 residues. CDR3 residues: CASSPGYEAEAFF. CDR3 bases: TGTGCCAGCAGTCCCGGATATGAGGCTGAAGCTTTCTTT.

The V gene is TRBV6-5, the J gene TRBJ1-2, with D uncertain. The germline V gene has CDR1 MNHEY and CDR2 SVGAGI. V dropped 2 bases and J dropped 6 bases, with 16 bases sitting between them. The CDR3 has 15 residues. CDR3 protein: CASSYGVAGRNGYTF. The CDR3 nucleotides read TGTGCCAGCAGTTACGGAGTCGCTGGTCGAAATGGCTACACCTTC.

This clone was counted once. The rearrangement links TRBV19 to TRBJ1-5; weak D call: TRBD1 (6 bases). The CDR3 covers 16 residues. Trimming shortened V by 4 bases and J by 0 bases, and 13 bases separated the two germline ends. In germline, CDR1 is LNHDA, CDR2 SQIVND (reference sequence). Written as DNA, the CDR3 is TGTGCCAGTAGTACCCTACAGGGTATTAGCAATCAGCCCCAGCATTTT. Translating gives CASSTLQGISNQPQHF.

This chain connects TRBV1 to TRBJ1-1; TRBD1 is taken as the D call from the table, unchecked against the DNA. TRBV1 is classified as a pseudogene. The CDR3 contains 15 residues. CDR3 residues: CTSSGQPKLEAEAFF. In nucleotides, the CDR3 is TGCACCAGCAGCGGACAGCCCAAACTGGAGGCTGAAGCTTTCTTT.

The V call is TRBV5-6, the J call TRBJ2-2; 12 nucleotides align to TRBD2. Germline-derived CDR1 and CDR2 are SGHDT and YYEEEE. The CDR3 runs 16 residues. Trimming cost V 4 bases and J 2 bases; bases outside gene matches: 3. CDR3 nucleotides: TGTGCCAGCAGCCGGGGACTAGCGGGTAACACCGGGGAGCTGTTTTTT. Translating it yields CASSRGLAGNTGELFF.

CDR3 loop: CAISDYGYEQYF. The CDR3 DNA follows: TGTGCCATCAGTGACTACGGGTACGAGCAGTACTTC. J is TRBJ2-7 and V is TRBV10-3; unclear D gene. V lost 3 bases to trimming and J lost 4 bases, with 7 bases between them. The length of the CDR3 is 12 residues. From germline, CDR1 is ENHRY and CDR2 SYGVKD.

A note on this clone: At the DNA level, this CDR3 is encoded by other sequences in the same sample as well. The chain couples TRBV4-1 to TRBJ2-5, with D possibly TRBD1 on 5 matching bases. Germline-derived CDR1 and CDR2 are MGHRA and YSYEKL. V was trimmed by 0 bases and J by 4 bases, leaving 9 bases between them. This CDR3 spans 14 amino acids. The CDR3 region is CASSQEGRGETQYF. CDR3 DNA: TGCGCCAGCAGCCAAGAAGGAAGGGGAGAGACCCAGTACTTC.

The chain has TRBV9 and TRBJ2-5; perhaps TRBD2 as D (6 bases). The CDR3 has 16 residues. V lost 1 base, J lost 4 bases, and 17 bases lay in between. In germline, CDR1 is SGDLS, CDR2 YYNGEE. DNA of the CDR3: TGTGCCAGCAGCGTATCGGTATCGGGAGATACAGAGACCCAGTACTTC. Residues: CASSVSVSGDTETQYF.

The V gene is TRBV7-6, the J gene TRBJ2-7; maybe TRBD1 (6 bases). The CDR3 covers 15 residues. Trimming cost V 2 bases and J 0 bases, with 11 bases left between them. The germline V gene has CDR1 SGHVS and CDR2 FNYEAQ. The CDR3 DNA follows: TGTGCCAGCAGCTTAACGGGACAAAGCTCCTACGAGCAGTACTTC. This encodes CASSLTGQSSYEQYF.

This clone appeared a few times. Other DNA sequences in this specimen translate into the identical CDR3. The V call is TRBV9, the J call TRBJ2-5, with unresolved D. The CDR3 covers 13 residues. The germline CDR1 and CDR2 sequences are SGDLS and YYNGEE. The ends were cut back, 0 bases at V and 4 bases at J, with 7 bases in the middle. CDR3 sequence: CASSVALVETQYF. The CDR3 DNA reads TGTGCCAGCAGCGTAGCCCTCGTAGAGACCCAGTACTTC.

Note on this clone: This CDR3 is also generated by other DNA sequences in the sample. The rearrangement uses TRBV5-1 and TRBJ2-3; TRBD2 matches 9 bases. Germline CDR1 reads SGHRS; CDR2 reads YFSETQ. The CDR3 is 14 amino acids. J lost 5 bases, V lost 4 bases, and 5 bases had no gene match. The CDR3 is CASSLSGGQDTQYF. The CDR3 DNA follows: TGCGCCAGCAGCCTTAGCGGGGGCCAAGATACGCAGTATTTT.

The chain has TRBV2 and TRBJ2-3; TRBD2 matches 7 bases. J was trimmed by 3 bases and V by 6 bases; bases with no gene match: 15. CDR1 is SNHLY and CDR2 is FYNNEI in the germline V gene. CDR3 length: 17 residues. The CDR3 reads CASSQQGRASRTDTQYF. For the CDR3, the DNA is TGTGCCAGCAGCCAACAAGGGAGGGCGTCACGGACAGATACGCAGTATTTT.

CDR3 nucleotides: TGTGCCATCAGGCGGGACAGAAGCCGTAACACTGAAGCTTTCTTT. Translation: CAIRRDRSRNTEAFF. The chain employs TRBV10-3 and TRBJ1-1, with TRBD1 matching over 7 bases. Per germline, CDR1 ENHRY and CDR2 SYGVKD. Trimming cost V 6 bases and J 2 bases; bases outside gene matches: 9. CDR3 size: 15 residues.

This clone is a singleton in its sample. The CDR3 loop is CASSQSGGGNEQYF. The CDR3 DNA is TGCGCCAGCAGCCAGAGCGGGGGAGGGAACGAGCAGTACTTC. This sequence joins TRBV4-1 and TRBJ2-7, with 8 positions matching TRBD2. Trimming took 3 bases from V and 5 from J; bases not matched to a gene: 6. This CDR3 is 14 amino acids long. Germline V gene data show CDR1 as MGHRA and CDR2 as YSYEKL.

Note on this clone: Within the sample, other DNA sequences also encode this same CDR3. The chain has TRBV18 and TRBJ2-2, with a possible D match to TRBD1 (5 bases). Trimming removed 6 bases at V and 4 bases at J, with 6 bases between. The CDR3 has 12 amino acids. CDR1 is KGHSH and CDR2 is LQKENI in the germline V gene. CDR3 DNA: TGTGCCAGCTCTCAGGGCACCGGGGAGCTGTTTTTT. It codes for CASSQGTGELFF.

The rearrangement links TRBV18 to TRBJ2-1; 8 bases line up with TRBD2. The V gene's germline CDR1 is KGHSH and CDR2 LQKENI. This CDR3 region has 19 residues. Trimming cost V 3 bases and J 10 bases; bases outside gene matches: 23. CDR3 amino acids: CASSPEPAGESPQQWEQFF. The CDR3 region has the DNA TGTGCCAGCTCACCCGAACCAGCGGGAGAGTCCCCCCAACAATGGGAGCAGTTCTTC.